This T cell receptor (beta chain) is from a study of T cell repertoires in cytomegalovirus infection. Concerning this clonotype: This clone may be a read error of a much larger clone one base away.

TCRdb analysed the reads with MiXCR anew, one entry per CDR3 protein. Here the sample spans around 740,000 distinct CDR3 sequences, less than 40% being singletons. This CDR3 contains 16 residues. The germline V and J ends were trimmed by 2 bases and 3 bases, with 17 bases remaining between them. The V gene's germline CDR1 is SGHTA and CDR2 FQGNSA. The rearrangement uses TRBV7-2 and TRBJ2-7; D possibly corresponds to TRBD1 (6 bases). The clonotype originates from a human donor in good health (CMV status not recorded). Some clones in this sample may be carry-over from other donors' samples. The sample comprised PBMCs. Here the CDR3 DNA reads TGTGCCAGCAGCTTAAGGTCAGGGGTCCCCTACTACGAGCAGTACTTC. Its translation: CASSLRSGVPYYEQYF.